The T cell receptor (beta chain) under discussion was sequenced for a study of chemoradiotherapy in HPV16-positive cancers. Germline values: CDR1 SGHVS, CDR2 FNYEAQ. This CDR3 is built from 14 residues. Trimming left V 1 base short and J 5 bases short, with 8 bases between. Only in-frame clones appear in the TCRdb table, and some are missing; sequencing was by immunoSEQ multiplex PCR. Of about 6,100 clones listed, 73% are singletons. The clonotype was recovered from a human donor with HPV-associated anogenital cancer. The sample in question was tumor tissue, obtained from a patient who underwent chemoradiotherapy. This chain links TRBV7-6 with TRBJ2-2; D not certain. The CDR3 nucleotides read TGTGCCAGCAGCTTAGGGGCGATAACCGGGGAGCTGTTTTTT. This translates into CASSLGAITGELFF.